The 13 T cell receptor beta chains below come from one sample, sequenced in a study of beta chain features in type 1 diabetes. Antigens of these TCRs are unknown. Findings and caveats of the study: Among patients with Type 1 diabetes, TCRB CDR3s were moderately but significantly shorter in every one of the four CD4+ subsets.

The investigators reverse transcribed all of the isolated RNA, so they sequenced expressed TCRB transcripts. Libraries were prepared by immunoSEQ multiplex PCR; TCRdb keeps only in-frame clonotypes and omits some of them. The sample lists roughly 140,000 clones, 9% to 12% occurring once. Sequenced material: central memory CD4+ T cells from blood. Receptor source: a man in his thirties or forties with type 1 diabetes.

This clone was seen a few times. The V call is TRBV5-1, the J call TRBJ2-5; TRBD1 aligns across 7 bases. CDR1 is SGHRS and CDR2 is YFSETQ in the germline V gene. The CDR3 totals 15 residues. Unmatched junction bases numbered 4, after V lost 0 bases and J lost 2 bases. CDR3 loop: CASSLAGQAQETQYF. DNA of the CDR3: TGCGCCAGCAGCTTGGCCGGACAGGCGCAAGAGACCCAGTACTTC.

V and J are TRBV15 and TRBJ1-3, with D hard to call. CDR3 length: 13 amino acids. Germline V gene data show CDR1 as LNHNV and CDR2 as YYDKDF (reference sequence). With 3 bases removed from V and 4 bases from J, the gap between germline ends came to 7 bases. The CDR3: CATSRPRGNTIYF. The CDR3 DNA reads as TGTGCCACCAGCAGGCCCCGGGGAAACACCATATATTTT.

This clone has just a few counts. V is TRBV30 and J is TRBJ2-5; 8 nucleotides agree with TRBD1. Trimming took 3 bases from V and 2 from J; bases not matched to a gene: 8. This CDR3 has 15 residues. CDR1 GTSNPN and CDR2 SVGIG come from the germline V gene (reference sequence). The CDR3 sequence: CAWRGQDLPQETQYF. The CDR3 DNA reads as TGTGCCTGGAGGGGACAGGACCTTCCTCAAGAGACCCAGTACTTC.

This sequence joins TRBV4-3 and TRBJ2-1, with 14 bases identical to TRBD2. This CDR3 spans 16 amino acids. Germline V gene sequence: CDR1 LGHNA, CDR2 YSLEER. J lost 9 bases, V lost 0 bases, and 4 bases had no gene match. CDR3 bases: TGCGCCAGCAGCCAAGAAAACGGACTAGCGGGAGGTGAGCAGTTCTTC. This translates into CASSQENGLAGGEQFF.

This clone was detected only a few times. This sequence joins TRBV7-2 and TRBJ2-2; D is possibly TRBD1 (6 bases). The V end lost 4 bases, the J end lost 1 base, and 22 bases lay between the germline ends. Germline values: CDR1 SGHTA, CDR2 FQGNSA. The CDR3 loop spans 19 amino acids. The CDR3 bases are TGTGCCAGCAGCTATCCGGTAGGGCAGGGACAAAAGAACACCGGGGAGCTGTTTTTT. It encodes CASSYPVGQGQKNTGELFF.

This clone was observed a few times. The V gene is TRBV9, the J gene TRBJ2-1; 10 bases map to TRBD2. J gave up 4 bases and V 2 bases, and 3 bases lay outside the gene matches. CDR1 is SGDLS, CDR2 YYNGEE, per germline. The CDR3 is 15 residues long. The CDR3 nucleotides are TGTGCCAGCAGCGTCCTAGCGGGGGCATACAATGAGCAGTTCTTC. Its translation is CASSVLAGAYNEQFF.

This clone was recorded a few times. The gene calls are TRBV5-4 and TRBJ2-5, with 7 bases aligning to TRBD2. Germline CDR1 SGHNT, CDR2 YYREEE (reference sequence). The CDR3 length is 17 residues. The ends lost 4 bases at V and 1 base at J; junction bases unmatched: 13. The CDR3 reads CASSNPSGDIIQETQYF. CDR3 nucleotide sequence: TGTGCCAGCAGCAACCCTAGCGGAGATATCATCCAAGAGACCCAGTACTTC.

This clone was observed a few times. This chain links TRBV4-3 with TRBJ2-1; TRBD1 might be the D (5 bases). The germline gives CDR1 LGHNA, CDR2 YSLEER. The V and J ends lost 3 bases and 6 bases respectively, with 12 bases between them. There are 14 residues in the CDR3. The CDR3 loop reads CASSQGPRGNEQFF. In nucleotides, the CDR3 is TGCGCCAGCAGCCAGGGGCCCCGAGGCAATGAGCAGTTCTTC.

The genes are TRBV28 and TRBJ1-5; D is uncertain. The germline V gene encodes CDR1 MDHEN and CDR2 SYDVKM. The CDR3 covers 11 residues. V lost 7 bases, J lost 4 bases, and 5 bases lay in between. This chain's CDR3 is CASNGNQPQHF. CDR3 DNA sequence: TGTGCCAGCAACGGGAATCAGCCCCAGCATTTT.

In this sample, this clone turned up a few times. The genes are TRBV7-2 and TRBJ2-3; D not resolved. There are 13 residues in the CDR3. V was clipped by 0 bases and J by 2 bases, with 3 bases between them. Per the germline V gene, CDR1 is SGHTA and CDR2 is FQGNSA. CDR3 coding DNA: TGTGCCAGCAGCTTAGCTCACACAGATACGCAGTATTTT. It specifies CASSLAHTDTQYF.

This clone occurred a few times. The chain is built from TRBV10-3 and TRBJ2-1; 8 bases match TRBD2. The CDR3 contains 13 residues. Germline CDR1 reads ENHRY; CDR2 reads SYGVKD. Trimming removed 5 bases from V and 7 bases from J; junction bases left unmatched: 4. The CDR3 DNA reads TGTGCCATCAGTTTGACTAGCGTGAATGAGCAGTTCTTC. This gives the protein CAISLTSVNEQFF.

The chain uses TRBV28 and TRBJ1-5; D unclear. V was trimmed by 3 bases and J by 4 bases, leaving 13 bases between them. The CDR3 sequence is 15 residues long. CDR1 and CDR2 from the germline V gene are MDHEN and SYDVKM. CDR3 in amino acids: CASSLVQLHNQPQHF. CDR3 sequence (DNA): TGTGCCAGCAGTTTGGTCCAGTTACATAATCAGCCCCAGCATTTT.

The chain is built from TRBV6-5 and TRBJ1-1, with D possibly being TRBD1 (5 bases). V lost 4 bases to trimming and J lost 6 bases, with 9 bases between them. The CDR3 covers 12 residues. Per germline, CDR1 MNHEY and CDR2 SVGAGI. CDR3 sequence reads: CASSSWDSEAFF. CDR3 nucleotides: TGTGCCAGCAGTTCGTGGGACTCTGAAGCTTTCTTT.